The 15 T cell receptor beta chains below were found in one sample sequenced in a study of shared clonotypes between healthy human individuals. Only in-frame clones appear in the TCRdb table, and some are missing; sequencing was by immunoSEQ multiplex PCR. Of 1.5 million to 2.5 million clones detected, roughly 94% appear once; the ten largest clones hold 0.9% to 1.5%. The naive CD8 fraction comprised CD45RO-negative cells positively selected for CCR7 and excluded terminally differentiated effector memory CD45RA+ cells. The sequenced material came from naive CD8+ T cells sorted from blood. The receptors were sampled from a young man in good health.

The table lists this clone with a count of one. The V and J genes are TRBV25-1 and TRBJ1-1, with D possibly being TRBD1 (5 bases). The CDR3 length is 16 residues. V lost 3 bases and J lost 2, with 16 bases in between. Germline CDR1 MGHDK, CDR2 SYGVNS. CDR3: CASSDPDRGVNTEAFF. DNA of the CDR3: TGTGCCAGCAGTGACCCCGATAGGGGCGTTAACACTGAAGCTTTCTTT.

The CDR3 bases are TGTGCCATCAGTGAGTCGACAGGACCTGACACAGATACGCAGTATTTT. Residues: CAISESTGPDTDTQYF. V and J are TRBV10-3 and TRBJ2-3; perhaps TRBD1 as D (6 bases). Trimming shortened V by 0 bases and J by 2 bases, and 12 bases separated the two germline ends. The CDR3 has 16 amino acids. Germline CDR1 is ENHRY and CDR2 is SYGVKD.

This chain joins TRBV11-3 and TRBJ2-1, with TRBD2 matching 8 bases. From germline, CDR1 is SGHNT and CDR2 YENEEA. This CDR3 is built from 15 residues. Trimming took 5 bases from V and 4 from J; bases not matched to a gene: 7. Written as DNA, the CDR3 is TGTGCCAGCAGCCCTACTAGCGGCGAGTACAATGAGCAGTTCTTC. Translated: CASSPTSGEYNEQFF.

V usage is TRBV6-1 and J usage is TRBJ1-5, with D maybe TRBD1 (6 bases). Trimming shortened V by 9 bases and J by 4 bases, and 13 bases separated the two germline ends. CDR1 is MNHNS and CDR2 is SASEGT in the germline V gene. CDR3 length: 13 amino acids. The CDR3 DNA reads TGTGCCAGTAACAGGGTTGGAAATCAGCCCCAGCATTTT. Translated, it gives CASNRVGNQPQHF.

The chain carries TRBV19 and TRBJ2-5; 11 bases line up with TRBD2. In germline, CDR1 is LNHDA, CDR2 SQIVND (reference sequence). V dropped 5 bases and J dropped 2; count of bases not matched to a gene: 7. The length of the CDR3 is 16 residues. CDR3 amino acids: CASSDWGLADQETQYF. CDR3 coding DNA: TGTGCCAGTAGTGATTGGGGACTAGCGGATCAAGAGACCCAGTACTTC.

The chain is built from TRBV6-5 and TRBJ1-6; the D is unclear. Per the germline V gene, CDR1 is MNHEY and CDR2 is SVGAGI. CDR3 length: 15 residues. With 2 bases removed from V and 5 bases from J, the gap between germline ends came to 10 bases. In nucleotides, the CDR3 is TGTGCCAGCAGTTACGGGAGGGCAGATAATTCACCCCTCCACTTT. Translated, it gives CASSYGRADNSPLHF.

The V call is TRBV7-9, the J call TRBJ2-7, with D perhaps TRBD2 (6 bases). The CDR3 runs to 14 residues. Per the germline V gene, CDR1 is SEHNR and CDR2 is FQNEAQ (reference sequence). Between the trimmed V and J ends, which lost 3 bases and 2 bases, there was a span of 11 bases. DNA of the CDR3: TGTGCCAGCAGCTTTAGCGGTACGGCCTACGAGCAGTACTTC. This codes for CASSFSGTAYEQYF. The whole variable domain, filled in from reference TRBV7-9 and TRBJ2-7, reads DTGVSQNPRHKITKRGQNVTFRCDPISEHNRLYWYRQTLGQGPEFLTYFQNEAQLEKSRLLSDRFSAERPKGSFSTLEIQRTEQGDSAMYLCASSFSGTAYEQYFGPGTRLTVT.

The genes are TRBV5-8 and TRBJ2-5; TRBD2 matches at 8 bases. The CDR3 is 17 amino acids. The germline V gene has CDR1 SGHTS and CDR2 YDEGEE. J lost 5 bases, V lost 0 bases, and 12 bases had no gene match. The CDR3, as DNA: TGTGCCAGCAGCTTGGGTATAGAGAAAGCGGGAGAGGAGACCCAGTACTTC. It specifies CASSLGIEKAGEETQYF.

V and J are TRBV4-1 and TRBJ1-3; D not certain. V was cut by 6 bases and J by 0 bases, with 6 bases left in between. From germline, CDR1 is MGHRA and CDR2 YSYEKL. The CDR3 consists of 13 residues. The CDR3 loop is CASSLISGNTIYF. CDR3 DNA: TGCGCCAGCAGTCTCATCTCTGGAAACACCATATATTTT.

This chain links TRBV6-1 with TRBJ2-7; D is possibly TRBD1 or TRBD2 (6 bases each). Trimming stripped 3 bases from V and 4 bases from J, with 16 bases between. From germline, CDR1 is MNHNS and CDR2 SASEGT. The CDR3 extends over 15 amino acids. The DNA of the CDR3 is TGTGCCAGCAGTGATCACAGGGACTTCCTATACGAGCAGTACTTC. It yields the protein CASSDHRDFLYEQYF.

Notes on this clone: Additional DNA sequences in this sample encode the identical CDR3. This chain joins TRBV29-1 and TRBJ2-7; D may match TRBD1 or TRBD2 (5 bases each). The CDR3 totals 11 residues. V was shortened by 7 bases and J by 4 bases, with 11 bases between the two germline ends. CDR1 SQVTM and CDR2 ANQGSEA come from the germline V gene. The CDR3 here is CSARDGYEQYF. DNA for the CDR3: TGCAGCGCCCGGGACGGTTACGAGCAGTACTTC.

The chain has TRBV6-5 and TRBJ2-2; no clear D. Looked up from germline, CDR1 is MNHEY and CDR2 is SVGAGI. CDR3 size: 15 residues. The V end was cut by 5 bases, the J end by 4 bases, with 14 bases between. The CDR3, as DNA: TGTGCCAGCAGTCCCGTGGAGCCGAGCACCGGGGAGCTGTTTTTT. It translates to CASSPVEPSTGELFF.

The chain couples TRBV6-6 to TRBJ1-1; D is unclear. This CDR3 is 15 amino acids long. CDR1 and CDR2 (germline): MNHNY, SVGAGI (reference sequence). Trimming cost V 4 bases and J 1 base, with 13 bases left between them. CDR3 loop: CASSSSEQTNTEAFF. CDR3 DNA sequence: TGTGCCAGCAGTTCCTCGGAACAGACGAACACTGAAGCTTTCTTT.

The chain has TRBV4-1 and TRBJ2-7; maybe TRBD1 (5 bases). Trimming pared 6 bases from V and 0 bases from J, leaving 12 bases between. Germline CDR1 and CDR2: MGHRA and YSYEKL. The CDR3 runs 14 residues. DNA of the CDR3: TGCGCCAGCAGACCGTTGGACATCTCCTACGAGCAGTACTTC. Translated: CASRPLDISYEQYF.

The chain is built from TRBV30 and TRBJ1-1; perhaps TRBD1 as D (5 bases). Germline CDR1 and CDR2: GTSNPN and SVGIG (reference sequence). CDR3 size: 14 residues. Trimming left V 3 bases short and J 4 bases short, with 15 bases between. For the CDR3, the DNA is TGTGCCTGGAGCCTGGGACCTACGGGCACTGAAGCTTTCTTT. It yields the protein CAWSLGPTGTEAFF. The complete variable domain, with remaining parts taken from reference TRBV30 and TRBJ1-1, reads SQTIHQWPATLVQPVGSPLSLECTVEGTSNPNLYWYRQAAGRGLQLLFYSVGIGQISSEVPQNLSASRPQDRQFILSSKKLLLSDSGFYLCAWSLGPTGTEAFFGQGTRLTVV.